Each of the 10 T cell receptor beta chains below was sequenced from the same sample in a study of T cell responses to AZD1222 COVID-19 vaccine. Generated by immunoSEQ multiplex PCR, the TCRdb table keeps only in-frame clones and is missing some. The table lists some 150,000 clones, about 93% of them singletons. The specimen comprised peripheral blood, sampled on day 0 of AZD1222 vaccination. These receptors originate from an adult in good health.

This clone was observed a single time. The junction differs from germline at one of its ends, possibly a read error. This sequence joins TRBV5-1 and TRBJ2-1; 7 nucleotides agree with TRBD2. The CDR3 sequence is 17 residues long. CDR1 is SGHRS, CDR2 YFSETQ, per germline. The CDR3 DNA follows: TGCGCCAGTAGCTTGATACTAGCGCAGGGCTCCTACAATGAGCAGTTCTTC. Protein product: CASSLILAQGSYNEQFF.

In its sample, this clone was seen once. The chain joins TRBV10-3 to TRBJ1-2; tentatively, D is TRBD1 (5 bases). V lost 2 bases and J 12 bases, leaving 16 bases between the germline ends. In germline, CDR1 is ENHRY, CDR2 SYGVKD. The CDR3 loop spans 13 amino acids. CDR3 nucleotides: TGTGCCATCAGTGAGGCAGACAGCCTTCTCGACACCTTC. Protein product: CAISEADSLLDTF.

The DNA of the CDR3 is TGTGCCAGCAGCCAATGGAGGGATGGCTACACCTTC. Protein sequence: CASSQWRDGYTF. The chain recombines TRBV3-1 (or the pseudogene TRBV3-2) with TRBJ1-2; D unresolved. The CDR3 consists of 12 residues. Germline V gene sequence: CDR1 LGHDT, CDR2 YNNKEL (reference sequence). V dropped 2 bases and J dropped 6 bases, with 7 bases sitting between them.

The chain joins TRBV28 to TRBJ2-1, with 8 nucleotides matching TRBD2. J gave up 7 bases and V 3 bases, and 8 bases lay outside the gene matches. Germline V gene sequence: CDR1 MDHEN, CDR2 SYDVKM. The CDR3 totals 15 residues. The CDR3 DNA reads TGTGCCAGCAGTTTCGTAGCGGGACCCTCGAATGAGCAGTTCTTC. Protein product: CASSFVAGPSNEQFF.

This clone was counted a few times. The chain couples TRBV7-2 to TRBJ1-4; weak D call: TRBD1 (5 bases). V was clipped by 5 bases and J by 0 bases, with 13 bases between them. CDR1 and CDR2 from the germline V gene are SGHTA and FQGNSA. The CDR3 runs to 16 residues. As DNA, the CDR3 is TGTGCCAGCAGCCAAGGCGGGGGGGCAACTAATGAAAAACTGTTTTTT. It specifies CASSQGGGATNEKLFF. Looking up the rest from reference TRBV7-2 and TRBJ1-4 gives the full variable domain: GAGVSQSPSNKVTEKGKDVELRCDPISGHTALYWYRQSLGQGLEFLIYFQGNSAPDKSGLPSDRFSAERTGGSVSTLTIQRTQQEDSAVYLCASSQGGGATNEKLFFGSGTQLSVL.

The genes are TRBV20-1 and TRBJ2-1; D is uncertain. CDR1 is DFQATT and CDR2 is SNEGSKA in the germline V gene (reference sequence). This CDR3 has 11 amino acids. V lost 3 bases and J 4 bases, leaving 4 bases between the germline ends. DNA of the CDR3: TGCAGTGCTAGCTTTTACAATGAGCAGTTCTTC. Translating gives CSASFYNEQFF.

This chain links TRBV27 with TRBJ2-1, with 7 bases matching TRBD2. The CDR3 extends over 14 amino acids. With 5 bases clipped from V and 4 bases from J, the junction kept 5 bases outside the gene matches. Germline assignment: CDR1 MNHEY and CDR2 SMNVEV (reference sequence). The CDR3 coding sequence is TGTGCCAGCAGTCGAGCGGGATATTACAATGAGCAGTTCTTC. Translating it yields CASSRAGYYNEQFF.

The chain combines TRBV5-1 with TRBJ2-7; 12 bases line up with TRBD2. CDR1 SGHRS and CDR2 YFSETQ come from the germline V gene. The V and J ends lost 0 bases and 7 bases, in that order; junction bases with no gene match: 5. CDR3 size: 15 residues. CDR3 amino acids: CASSLELAGGPEQYF. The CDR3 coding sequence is TGCGCCAGCAGCTTGGAGCTAGCGGGAGGGCCTGAGCAGTACTTC.

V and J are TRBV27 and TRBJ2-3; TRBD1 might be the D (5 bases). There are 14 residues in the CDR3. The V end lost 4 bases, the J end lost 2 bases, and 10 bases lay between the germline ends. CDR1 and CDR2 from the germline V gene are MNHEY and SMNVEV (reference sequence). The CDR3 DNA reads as TGTGCCAGCAGTTGGGGCAGTAACACAGATACGCAGTATTTT. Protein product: CASSWGSNTDTQYF.

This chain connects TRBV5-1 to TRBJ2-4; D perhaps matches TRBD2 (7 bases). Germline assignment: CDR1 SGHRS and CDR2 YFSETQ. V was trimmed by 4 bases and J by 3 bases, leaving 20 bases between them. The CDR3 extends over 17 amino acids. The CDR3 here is CASSPEGGEGGKNIQYF. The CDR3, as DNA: TGCGCCAGCAGCCCCGAAGGCGGGGAGGGGGGCAAAAACATTCAGTACTTC.